The next 5 T cell receptor beta chains were all read from a single sample in a study of cytomegalovirus exposure and HLA in healthy donors. Profiling relied on immunoSEQ multiplex PCR, and the TCRdb table lists in-frame clones only, not all of them. The table lists approximately 220,000 clones, just over 90% of them singletons. Sequencing was done on a sample of PBMCs. Every receptor here comes from a woman under 30 in good health and CMV-seronegative.

The chain is built from TRBV11-3 and TRBJ2-1; TRBD2 might be the D (6 bases). Germline-derived CDR1 and CDR2 are SGHNT and YENEEA. The CDR3 is 15 residues long. V lost 3 bases and J 2 bases, leaving 11 bases between the germline ends. The CDR3 bases are TGTGCCAGCAGCTTCCGACTAGTAGCCTACAATGAGCAGTTCTTC. It codes for CASSFRLVAYNEQFF.

This CDR3 reads CASGLESTDTQYF. The DNA of the CDR3 is TGTGCCAGCGGACTAGAGAGCACAGATACGCAGTATTTT. This rearrangement joins TRBV2 to TRBJ2-3; 7 bases map to TRBD2. CDR3 length equals 13 residues. Germline CDR1 is SNHLY and CDR2 is FYNNEI. The trim removed 8 bases at V and 0 bases at J, leaving 2 bases unmatched.

The table lists this clone with a count of one. This chain joins TRBV27 and TRBJ2-1; 9 bases map to TRBD2. Germline-derived CDR1 and CDR2 are MNHEY and SMNVEV (reference sequence). This CDR3 has 16 residues. The V and J ends lost 5 bases and 7 bases, in that order; junction bases with no gene match: 12. The CDR3 sequence is CASSPRIAGVLNEQFF. CDR3 nucleotides: TGTGCCAGCAGTCCACGTATAGCGGGAGTACTTAATGAGCAGTTCTTC.

The chain combines TRBV5-6 with TRBJ2-1, with D unclear. Germline V gene data show CDR1 as SGHDT and CDR2 as YYEEEE. This CDR3 has 14 amino acids. V gave up 0 bases and J gave up 4 bases, with 8 bases separating them. CDR3 sequence: CASSLVSSYNEQFF. CDR3 nucleotides: TGTGCCAGCAGCTTGGTGTCTTCTTACAATGAGCAGTTCTTC.

The CDR3 DNA sequence: TGTGCCAGCAGCTTACTGGGGGAGGGGCGCACCTTC. Translating gives CASSLLGEGRTF. The chain employs TRBV7-9 and TRBJ1-2, with a possible D match to TRBD1 (5 bases). Per germline, CDR1 SEHNR and CDR2 FQNEAQ (reference sequence). CDR3 length: 12 residues. V was clipped by 2 bases and J by 13 bases, with 14 bases between them.